This T cell receptor (beta chain) is drawn from a study of blood T cell repertoires in COVID-19. Study-level background: PBMCs, B-cell-depleted T cells, or T cells provided the cDNA or gDNA that made up the material.

The table came from immunoSEQ multiplex PCR; TCRdb's copy has only in-frame clones and leaves some out. This repertoire shows 40,000 to 45,000 clones, roughly 90% found once; its top ten account for just under 8.5%. Trimming removed 4 bases from V and 6 bases from J, with 22 bases in between. This CDR3 region has 18 residues. Germline V gene lookup returns CDR1 LGHDT and CDR2 YNNKEL (reference sequence). Sequencing input: peripheral blood. This sequence joins TRBV3-1 (or the pseudogene TRBV3-2) and TRBJ1-6; weak D call: TRBD1 (6 bases). The clonotype comes from a man in his 60s with active COVID-19. CDR3: CASSLSTSGEGLNSPLHF. The CDR3 nucleotides are TGTGCCAGCAGCCTTTCTACCTCAGGGGAGGGCCTTAATTCACCCCTCCACTTT.